This TCR beta chain was retrieved from a study of cytomegalovirus exposure and HLA in healthy donors (dated by TCRdb to the late 2010s). For the wider study: In an earlier analysis of 450 to 750 of the donors, about 270 Gb of sequence data and approximately 120 million unique TCR beta sequences from about 190 million T cells were reported. Roughly 5 DR-DQ haplotypes were handled as single units for association and clustering, since linkage in the cohort was strong. Class I and class II HLA loci were covered by the typing at four-digit resolution. The aim of the study was to test whether cataloging public T cell receptors could identify signatures of past pathogen exposure. The number of typed donors differed by locus: about 620-640 for A, B, C, DRB1 and DQB1; 500 to 550 for DQA1; about 600 for DPA1; and 450 to 480 for DPB1. Donor age, sex, ethnicity and CMV serostatus were compiled together with the repertoire data. Every discovery cohort repertoire had been produced on one sequencing platform. Besides the first cohort of some 670 subjects, a separate validation cohort made up of over 100 different subjects was used. Across around 400 genotyped donors of the cohort, an average of about 240,000 unique TCR beta nucleotide sequences per donor were sequenced, and roughly 20% of those sequences were non-productive. Approximately 310 gigabases of sequencing data and approximately 85 million unique TCR sequences were included in an early release covering several hundred HLA-typed donors. A later analysis re-examined previously published TCR beta repertoires from about 700 donors and added high-resolution HLA genotyping to investigate patterns of TCR occurrence. To predict cytomegalovirus infection status, the study brought together high-throughput TCR immunosequencing, statistical association of individual TCRs with disease status, and machine learning. In a later genetic analysis, genome-wide SNP genotypes for about three fifths of the 666 donors were used, and that subset was treated as a discovery cohort. The T cell repertoires of 550 to 850 subjects were profiled by immunosequencing and related to cytomegalovirus serostatus. The genetic ancestry cluster associated with self-reported Caucasian donors included around 76% of the 398 genotyped donors. In the later analysis, no new phenotypic data were used to find candidate immune exposures; instead, reliance was placed on TCR beta sequences and their occurrence across donors. To decide whether each TCR beta V gene segment behaved as functional or pseudogenic, an earlier analysis of some 600 of the donors relied on high-throughput TCR beta sequencing.

The CDR3 covers 19 residues, taking in both the cysteine and the phenylalanine. The retained sequence is limited to the CDR3, 57 bases, with the frame set at the first base. V is cut by 5 bases and J by 0 bases, and the space between the germline ends is 20 bases. CDR1 and CDR2 are drawn from the germline V gene: SGHVS, FNYEAQ. The cohort consisted of 600 to 750 healthy bone marrow donors. All cohort members were sampled while nominally healthy, although unrecorded immune exposures were likely present. The donor was CMV seropositive and belonged to the group of 250 to 350 seropositive cohort members. A peripheral blood sample was provided by each donor, and peripheral blood mononuclear cells were used for TCR beta sequencing. The Qiagen DNeasy Blood Extraction Kit was used to extract genomic DNA from the blood cell samples. Points on this clone: Its recognized antigen is unknown. Base qualities were left out, and no much larger clone turns up one base away.

Library method: the immunoSEQ multiplex PCR assay. The multiplex PCR relied on a mix of 60 forward primers for TCR Vbeta segments and 13 reverse primers for TCR Jbeta segments. The CDR3 region of rearranged TCR beta genes was amplified from genomic DNA by a multiplex PCR assay. The Illumina HiSeq System was used to sequence the amplified TCR beta libraries as 87-base-pair reads. The authors' analysis ran thus. Across the 600 to 700 repertoires, a later analysis counted some 80 million unique TCR beta chains, some 11 million of which were shared by at least two donors. Raw reads were error-corrected and collapsed into unique sequences with a nearest-neighbor algorithm that merged closely related sequences to remove PCR and sequencing errors. To assign V, D and J gene segments, CDR3 sequences were aligned to IMGT reference sequences. For a sequence to be retained, a match of at least six nucleotides was required to both a V gene segment and a J gene segment. A rearrangement counted as productive if the CDR3 had no stop codons and remained in frame with V and J, and every other rearrangement counted as non-productive. CDR3 was defined according to IMGT convention as the region running from the second conserved V-encoded cysteine to the conserved J-encoded phenylalanine. The earlier analysis of 500 to 650 of the donors excluded any sequence lacking an unambiguous match to a single V gene segment. In an earlier analysis of 587 of the donors, V segments were called functional above 56.7% productive rearrangements and were called segregating when the between-donor standard deviation exceeded 5%. A statistical classification framework was developed to diagnose cytomegalovirus status using the catalog of TCR beta chain sequences. In a later analysis, TCR nucleotide sequences were compared against IMGT/GENE-DB human TR gene sequences so that V and J genes could be assigned. In a later analysis, CDR3 sequences and most-parsimonious VDJ recombination scenarios were assigned using the TCRdist pipeline. A later analysis defined each TCR beta chain by its CDR3 amino acid sequence plus V-gene family, and excluded reads lacking a unique V-gene family. In a later analysis, 500 to 700 highly shared, low-generation-probability nucleotide sequences were removed to address suspected cross-contamination and a sequencing artifact. For each public chain, a later analysis derived a clonal expansion index from normalized ranks of inferred template counts within each repertoire. In a later analysis, generation probabilities were computed using a VDJ recombination model fitted to out-of-frame rearrangements, and the results were checked against IGoR. In a later analysis, TCR-TCR, TCR-HLA and TCR-CMV co-occurrence was scored with hypergeometric tests, and a repertoire-size bias correction was applied to TCR pairs. A later analysis estimated false discovery rates by permuting HLA or CMV assignments 20 times. A later analysis grouped co-occurring TCRs with DBSCAN, adding TCRdist sequence similarity when clustering within HLA-allele-positive subsets. Repertoires with fewer than 30,000 or more than 120,000 public chains, plus five repertoires with anomalous nucleotide sharing, were excluded from co-occurrence clustering. TCRdb retrieved this table from immuneACCESS and kept in-frame rearrangements only. Not all clones are present; in checked studies, unresolved V genes account for under half, and no reason is known for the remainder. V, J and clone size are taken as reported in that table, and D and trimming were inferred from the DNA itself. The sample has under 250,000 clones on record, roughly 85% of them singletons. 4.4% of the sample is in the top ten clones.

Points the paper makes about the study in general: Because counts were too low, more than 15 rarely observed V segments, including chromosome 9 orphons, were excluded from the earlier analysis of under 650 of the donors. A total of around 150 TCR beta chains were listed by the study as associated with cytomegalovirus. Sequencing depth was assumed to be roughly uniform across donors in the presence/absence analyses, though that assumption may not hold. Immune exposure information for the cohort was limited to CMV serostatus. Because HLA typing was missing for some donors at each locus, association tests included only the typed subset. A later analysis reported that several top co-occurrence clusters appeared linked to parvovirus B19, influenza, CMV and Epstein-Barr virus. Correlated functional status among segregating V segments might be attributable to linkage disequilibrium, but an unknown experimental factor could not be ruled out. The classifier was reported to diagnose cytomegalovirus status with high specificity and sensitivity in both the original cohort and the validation cohort. In a later analysis, 15,000 to 20,000 TCR beta sequences were associated with specific HLA alleles at a false discovery rate of 0.05. In an earlier analysis of around 600 of the donors, most TCR beta V segments were observed in productive rearrangements about 87% or about 30% of the time, broadly matching IMGT annotations. Strong co-occurrence of HLA alleles, especially DR and DQ, made assigning TCR associations to individual alleles difficult. A later analysis found that HLA-associated TCR beta chains were more clonally expanded and had lower generation probabilities than equally common non-associated chains. The authors suggested that the approach could potentially be extended to other disease states and immunological phenotypes. According to a later genetic analysis, donors in an Asian-associated ancestry cluster had fewer N-insertions in productive TCRs than the approximately 710-donor mean. Some IMGT-functional V segments, including TRBV6-2 and TRBV6-3, could not be distinguished by the 87-base-pair reads and were therefore excluded. In a later analysis, the rate of TCR association differed among HLA loci, with DRB1 alleles having the most associated TCRs and HLA-C alleles having the fewest. This cohort had only TCR beta chains sequenced, and the lack of alpha or paired-chain data limited which features could be detected. While some public TCRs were present in many individuals, most TCR sequences turned up only very rarely across donors. A later genetic analysis associated a missense DCLRE1C variant with V-gene and J-gene trimming of TCR beta chains, and an independent cohort replicated the association. In vitro tests confirmed that three of the cytomegalovirus-associated TCR beta chains recognize cytomegalovirus antigens. In a later analysis, most CMV-associated TCR beta chains were found to appear HLA-restricted, with HLA associations seemingly driven largely by CMV exposure. A group of highly shared sequence variants was considered likely to be a technical artifact of the sequencing pipeline. A further reported finding was that TCR beta sequences accurately predicted the HLA-A and HLA-B alleles for most subjects in the first cohort.

The sequencing input was PBMCs. The V gene is TRBV7-6 and the J gene is TRBJ2-6; the D gene is perhaps TRBD1, from 6 matching bases. The TCR originated in a woman aged 25 to 45 in good health and CMV-seropositive. The CDR3 protein is CASSIQTGTPSSGANVLTF. The bases read TGTGCCAGCAGCATACAAACCGGGACACCTTCCTCTGGGGCCAACGTCCTGACTTTC.